The rows below give T cell receptor beta chains drawn from one sample of a study of cytomegalovirus exposure and HLA in healthy donors. TCRdb's table, derived via immunoSEQ multiplex PCR, lists solely in-frame clones and lacks some. The profile covers 200,000 to 250,000 clones, with about 80% appearing a single time and around 8% taken by the ten largest. The material sequenced was PBMCs. The source of these receptors is a woman aged 60-75 years in good health and CMV-seropositive. Both conserved end residues are trimmed from each CDR3.

>TRBV7-9|TRBJ2-5
SSSSSGGTVQETQY
>TRBV27|TRBJ1-2
ASSPRDSVRDGYT
>TRBV28|TRBJ2-3
ASSLQGLFTDTQY
>TRBV5-1|TRBJ1-1
ASSSRGWPTEAF
>TRBV4-1|.
ASSQGTYEQY
>TRBV10-3|TRBJ1-4
AISAKGATNEKLF
>TRBV6-6|TRBJ2-7
ASSYWEDGPYEQY
>TRBV6-5|TRBJ1-4
ASRPDRLGEKLF
>TRBV2|TRBJ1-2
ASSVFSRVLSYGYT
>TRBV6-6|TRBJ1-2
ASSLRMVAYGYT
>TRBV4-2|TRBJ1-5
ASSRFDRGDQPQH
>TRBV13|TRBJ2-3
ASSSPPGRSAKSTDTQY
>TRBV27|TRBJ1-5
ASSLAGLGNQPQH
>TRBV12-5|TRBJ1-4
ASGPGEGREKLF
>TRBV6-5|TRBJ1-2
ASRRGQKYGYT
>TRBV7-9|TRBJ1-3
ASSVASGAGNTIY